This entry describes one T cell receptor (beta chain). The table lists this clonotype with many counts. No antigen is known for it. Base qualities are not recorded, but no much larger clone differs from it by a single base. The CDR3 has 13 amino acids, counting the end cysteine and phenylalanine. The DNA shown is the 39-base CDR3, in frame from base 1. Cut back by 5 bases and 3 bases, the V and J ends lie 10 bases apart. These data originate in a study of T cells in Graves' hyperthyroidism and ophthalmopathy (dated by TCRdb to about 2019). In terms of the full investigation: Peripheral blood was collected at initial diagnosis, before any treatment. To identify TCR V-J signatures that set the groups apart, the researchers used a discovery cohort of 100 patients, made up of fewer than 50 with Graves' ophthalmopathy and 57 with stable Graves' hyperthyroidism. Whether ophthalmopathy could be predicted prospectively was tested in an independent validation cohort made up of 18 to 20 hyperthyroidism patients plus 17 patients who later progressed to ophthalmopathy. For training and testing, the roughly 93 patients in the discovery cohort were randomly divided in a 7:3 ratio. Thyroid tissue and blood T-cell repertoires from six Graves' hyperthyroidism patients were also compared in the study. Following sampling, methimazole starting at 30 mg daily was given to hyperthyroidism patients, and high-dose intravenous methylprednisolone was given to ophthalmopathy patients. The paper reports TCR Vbeta CDR3 sequencing of 130 to 150 peripheral blood samples: 43 ophthalmopathy, some 80 hyperthyroidism and some 17 progressor patients. Results the study describes overall, beyond this receptor: During validation, the model predicted progression to ophthalmopathy a median of about 6.5 months ahead of onset, with more than 60% sensitivity and roughly 75% specificity. Most expanded thyroid clonotypes (frequency above 0.001) were also found in blood, which suggests that blood repertoires may mirror thyroid immune responses. Sample size was not statistically predetermined, and investigators were not blinded to group allocation. In cross-validation, a model built on a 13 V-J signature told ophthalmopathy apart from stable hyperthyroidism with 85% to 90% sensitivity and about 81% specificity, and in testing the same model reached 80%/75%.

The TCR beta CDR3 regions were amplified from the RNA transcripts. A first-round RT-PCR of the TCR CDR3 used the HTBI primer set with the Qiagen OneStep RT-PCR kit. Libraries were constructed in a second round of multiplex PCR, after which size selection and purification were performed. Libraries were sequenced paired-end with 100 bp reads on an Illumina HiSeq2000. Regarding the original processing steps: SOAPnuke was used to process the raw data, with reads discarded if the reads contained adapters or uncalled bases, had a mean Phred below 15, or lacked an exact constant-primer or identifier match. High-quality paired reads were merged using COPE v1.2.5, and each unique nucleotide sequence was defined as a clonotype. Clonotypes were aligned to IMGT TRBV, TRBD and TRBJ reference segments using MiTCR v1.1. The analysis included only V-J combinations with a frequency above 0.0001, which together covered around 99% of the repertoires. The TCS score was defined as F50 (clonal expansion) divided by E x V (chaos), with BLOSUM62-based TCRdist calculated between CDR3 peptides within each V-J. Welch's t-statistics and random forest reduced 500 to 650 V-J features to roughly 13, which were used in a naive Bayes classifier (R e1071). Starting from the raw public reads, TCRdb applied fastp trimming at Q25, assembled clones with MiXCR and retained in-frame beta chains. A single entry per CDR3 protein holds the most common genes and DNA from its merged rows. The V and J calls were not made by the authors but by TCRdb's processing. The sample contains about 560,000 distinct CDR3 sequences, more than 15% of them found a single time. The top ten hold roughly 7.3% of the sample.

Graves' hyperthyroidism was defined as stable when no progression to ophthalmopathy occurred over 18 months of follow-up. Hyperthyroidism patients were newly diagnosed, had a disease duration of under 2 months, and were aged 18 to 65 years. Patients with uncontrolled infections, other autoimmune diseases, pregnancy or lactation were excluded. Diagnoses were based on clinical symptoms, serum thyroxine and TRAb, thyroid ultrasound and orbital computed tomography. PBMCs were isolated from about 10 ml of fresh peripheral blood by Ficoll-Paque density gradient centrifugation. Total RNA was extracted using Trizol reagent, and RNA quality was assessed on an Agilent 2100 Bioanalyzer.

The TCR was taken from a woman aged 25 to 39 with Graves' hyperthyroidism. The sequenced sample consisted of blood. The chain is encoded by TRBV12-3 or TRBV12-4 joined to TRBJ1-2, with no D gene named confidently. The CDR3 in this case is CASSPRRDYGYTF. The nucleotides read TGTGCCAGCAGTCCCCGGAGAGACTATGGCTACACCTTC.